The 5 T cell receptor beta chains presented below share a single source sample, sequenced in a study of cytomegalovirus exposure and HLA in healthy donors. Method: immunoSEQ multiplex PCR; TCRdb's copy keeps in-frame clones and lacks some. This table holds around 150,000 clones, 84% found once. Sequenced input: PBMCs. Receptors originate from a man aged 30 to 39 in good health and CMV-seropositive.

This clone appeared a few times. V gene TRBV6-4 combines with J gene TRBJ2-3; D possibly corresponds to TRBD2 (6 bases). CDR1 and CDR2 (germline): MRHNA, SNTAGT. The CDR3 runs to 15 residues. Trimming left V 3 bases short and J 6 bases short, with 16 bases between. The CDR3, as DNA: TGTGCCAGCAGTGAAAGGTTGGCGGGACCCGATACGCAGTATTTT. Its translation is CASSERLAGPDTQYF.

The rearrangement uses TRBV5-8 and TRBJ2-7; a possible D gene is TRBD1 (7 bases). This CDR3 is 18 amino acids long. In germline, CDR1 is SGHTS, CDR2 YDEGEE. V was trimmed by 0 bases and J by 1 base, leaving 20 bases between them. For the CDR3, the DNA is TGTGCCAGCAGCTTGGATTTACGGAGGGGGCTTTTGTCCTACGAGCAGTACTTC. It specifies CASSLDLRRGLLSYEQYF.

This clone was counted between two and nine times. For the CDR3, the DNA is TGTGCCTGGAGTCGTAATTTGGTTTCGCGGGACACCGGGGAGCTGTTTTTT. This sequence encodes CAWSRNLVSRDTGELFF. This chain joins TRBV30 and TRBJ2-2; the D gene is possibly TRBD2 (5 bases). The V gene lost 2 bases and the J gene lost 3 bases, with 19 bases spanning the gap. This CDR3 contains 17 residues. In germline, CDR1 is GTSNPN, CDR2 SVGIG (reference sequence).

This clone was observed a single time. The chain uses TRBV6-1 and TRBJ2-7; 8 bases align to TRBD2. The CDR3 spans 14 residues. V shed 2 bases and J 1 base; nucleotides not matched to a gene: 1. The germline CDR1 and CDR2 sequences are MNHNS and SASEGT. The CDR3 nucleotides are TGTGCCAGCAGTGAAATAGCGGGGTCCTACGAGCAGTACTTC. It is translated as CASSEIAGSYEQYF.

V is TRBV7-9 and J is TRBJ1-4; 10 nucleotides agree with TRBD1. CDR1 SEHNR and CDR2 FQNEAQ come from the germline V gene (reference sequence). V gave up 4 bases and J gave up 8 bases; unmatched junction bases: 4. This CDR3 is built from 14 residues. The CDR3 sequence: CASSYGTGEEKLFF. In DNA form, the CDR3 reads TGTGCCAGCAGCTACGGGACAGGGGAGGAAAAACTGTTTTTT. Complete variable domain (other parts from reference TRBV7-9 and TRBJ1-4): DTGVSQNPRHKITKRGQNVTFRCDPISEHNRLYWYRQTLGQGPEFLTYFQNEAQLEKSRLLSDRFSAERPKGSFSTLEIQRTEQGDSAMYLCASSYGTGEEKLFFGSGTQLSVL.